Each of the 15 T cell receptor beta chains below was sequenced from the same sample in a study of cytomegalovirus exposure and HLA in healthy donors. TCRdb's table, derived via immunoSEQ multiplex PCR, lists solely in-frame clones and lacks some. The data show 250,000 to 350,000 clones, roughly 87% seen once. Source material: PBMCs. The source of these receptors is a woman aged 25 to 45 in good health and CMV-seropositive.

This clone has just a few counts. The chain combines TRBV6-1 with TRBJ2-3; D uncertain. CDR3 length: 14 amino acids. Trimming shortened V by 4 bases and J by 1 base, and 9 bases separated the two germline ends. CDR1 MNHNS and CDR2 SASEGT come from the germline V gene. CDR3: CASSVSEGTDTQYF. CDR3 nucleotides: TGTGCCAGCAGTGTGAGTGAGGGCACAGATACGCAGTATTTT.

V is TRBV5-5 and J is TRBJ1-1, with D possibly being TRBD1 (5 bases). Germline V gene lookup returns CDR1 SGHKS and CDR2 YYEKEE (reference sequence). Between the trimmed V and J ends, which lost 4 bases and 1 base, there was a span of 8 bases. The CDR3 length is 13 residues. CDR3 nucleotides: TGTGCCAGCAGCACGGACACGAACACTGAAGCTTTCTTT. Translation: CASSTDTNTEAFF.

The chain combines TRBV29-1 with TRBJ1-5; D remains unclear. Germline-derived CDR1 and CDR2 are SQVTM and ANQGSEA. The CDR3 length is 13 residues. The ends were cut back, 3 bases at V and 5 bases at J, with 11 bases in the middle. The CDR3 bases are TGCAGCGTTGACTCGGAGTTTTATCAGCCCCAGCATTTT. It translates to CSVDSEFYQPQHF.

The chain combines TRBV6-5 with TRBJ1-5; unclear D gene. The CDR3 is 15 residues long. The V end was cut by 5 bases, the J end by 0 bases, with 11 bases between. CDR1 and CDR2 from the germline V gene are MNHEY and SVGAGI. CDR3 amino acids: CASSIWRDSNQPQHF. DNA for the CDR3: TGTGCCAGCAGTATATGGCGGGATAGCAATCAGCCCCAGCATTTT.

The chain combines TRBV20-1 with TRBJ1-2; D is undetermined. CDR1 is DFQATT, CDR2 SNEGSKA, per germline (reference sequence). CDR3 length equals 11 residues. Deletions cut 5 bases from V and 5 bases from J, with 9 bases between. The CDR3, as DNA: TGCAGTGCTCGCGACAAGTATGGCTACACCTTC. This gives the protein CSARDKYGYTF.

The CDR3 DNA reads as TGTGCCAGTAGTCGGGACCATACCCGGTATAATTCACCCCTCCACTTT. It specifies CASSRDHTRYNSPLHF. The chain combines TRBV19 with TRBJ1-6, with a tentative D call TRBD1 (5 bases). With 5 bases removed from V and 4 bases from J, the gap between germline ends came to 15 bases. CDR1 and CDR2 from the germline V gene are LNHDA and SQIVND (reference sequence). This CDR3 is 16 amino acids long. The whole variable domain, filled in from reference TRBV19 and TRBJ1-6, reads DGGITQSPKYLFRKEGQNVTLSCEQNLNHDAMYWYRQDPGQGLRLIYYSQIVNDFQKGDIAEGYSVSREKKESFPLTVTSAQKNPTAFYLCASSRDHTRYNSPLHFGNGTRLTVT.

The V gene is TRBV5-6, the J gene TRBJ2-2; D is ambiguous. The germline V and J ends were trimmed by 0 bases and 3 bases, with 15 bases remaining between them. Germline assignment: CDR1 SGHDT and CDR2 YYEEEE. The CDR3 extends over 17 amino acids. The CDR3 loop reads CASSLARQDPYTGELFF. CDR3 nucleotide sequence: TGTGCCAGCAGCTTGGCGAGGCAGGACCCTTACACCGGGGAGCTGTTTTTT.

This chain connects TRBV7-9 to TRBJ2-1, with D possibly TRBD2 on 8 matching bases. V lost 2 bases and J lost 6, with 17 bases in between. Germline lookup yields CDR1 SEHNR and CDR2 FQNEAQ (reference sequence). CDR3 size: 16 residues. The DNA for the CDR3 is TGTGCCAGCAGCTTATCGTTAGCGGGGACAGTCAATGAGCAGTTCTTC. It is translated as CASSLSLAGTVNEQFF.

This clone was seen only a few times. The J gene is TRBJ2-5, the V gene TRBV9, with 7 bases identical to TRBD1. The germline V gene encodes CDR1 SGDLS and CDR2 YYNGEE. The trim removed 4 bases at V and 2 bases at J, leaving 5 bases unmatched. The CDR3 consists of 14 residues. The chain's CDR3 is CASSSGTVQETQYF. CDR3 DNA: TGTGCCAGCAGCTCGGGGACAGTTCAAGAGACCCAGTACTTC.

The rearrangement joins TRBV5-6 to TRBJ2-6; TRBD1 agrees at 10 bases. The CDR3 totals 19 residues. Germline CDR1 SGHDT, CDR2 YYEEEE. Unmatched junction bases numbered 9, after V lost 2 bases and J lost 1 base. CDR3 coding DNA: TGTGCCAGCAGCTTCGCCGGGACAGGGGATGTGTCTGGGGCCAACGTCCTGACTTTC. Protein product: CASSFAGTGDVSGANVLTF.

The chain links TRBV28 to TRBJ2-2, with 9 bases matching TRBD1. This CDR3 has 17 amino acids. Trimming took 4 bases from V and 5 from J; bases not matched to a gene: 11. Per germline, CDR1 MDHEN and CDR2 SYDVKM. DNA for the CDR3: TGTGCCAGCAGTTCAGTGTTAGGACAGGGGCCAACCGGGGAGCTGTTTTTT. It translates to CASSSVLGQGPTGELFF.

This clone was seen once. The genes are TRBV2 and TRBJ2-7; D might be TRBD2 (6 bases). Trimming left V 6 bases short and J 2 bases short, with 17 bases between. Germline lookup yields CDR1 SNHLY and CDR2 FYNNEI. The CDR3 has 15 residues. CDR3 in amino acids: CASSESGLTPYEQYF. DNA of the CDR3: TGTGCCAGCAGCGAATCGGGACTGACTCCCTACGAGCAGTACTTC.

The V call is TRBV13, the J call TRBJ1-1; TRBD1 agrees at 9 bases. Germline V gives CDR1 PRHDT, CDR2 FYEKMQ (reference sequence). There are 16 residues in the CDR3. After removal of 4 bases from V and 0 bases from J, the junction contained 6 bases not matched to a gene. Written as DNA, the CDR3 is TGTGCCAGCAGCTACGGACAGGGGCGCATGAACACTGAAGCTTTCTTT. Translating it yields CASSYGQGRMNTEAFF.

The chain recombines TRBV6-5 with TRBJ2-7, with a possible D match to TRBD2 (6 bases). V lost 9 bases, J lost 0 bases, and 15 bases lay in between. CDR1 and CDR2 from the germline V gene are MNHEY and SVGAGI. This CDR3 is built from 14 residues. CDR3 sequence reads: CASAAGTGSYEQYF. The CDR3 DNA is TGTGCCAGTGCGGCGGGGACGGGCTCCTACGAGCAGTACTTC.

The rearrangement links TRBV4-1 to TRBJ1-1, with 7 bases that match TRBD1. Germline assignment: CDR1 MGHRA and CDR2 YSYEKL. The CDR3 contains 16 residues. Trimming took 1 base from V and 1 from J; bases not matched to a gene: 6. CDR3 nucleotide sequence: TGCGCCAGCAGCCAAGGAACAGGGGTAAAGAACACTGAAGCTTTCTTT. Translated: CASSQGTGVKNTEAFF.